This T cell receptor (beta chain) originates from a study of response to subunit inactivated influenza vaccine. Using its own MiXCR run on the RT-PCR reads, TCRdb lists one record per CDR3 protein. The sample consists of hundreds of thousands of distinct CDR3 sequences, less than 25% of them appearing once. Deletions cut 3 bases from V and 1 base from J, with 7 bases between. Looked up from germline, CDR1 is SNHLY and CDR2 is FYNNEI. CDR3 length equals 14 residues. The source was PBMCs from blood, collected approximately 20 months after vaccination. The source is a man between 50 and 75 years old who received an inactivated influenza vaccine. The chain carries TRBV2 and TRBJ1-5; D not certain. The CDR3 bases are TGTGCCAGCAGTGATTACAGCAGCAATCAGCCCCAGCATTTT. The encoded protein is CASSDYSSNQPQHF.